This T cell receptor beta chain is drawn from a study of T cell responses to AZD1222 COVID-19 vaccine. Overall study findings and caveats: Clonal diversity was possibly underestimated, and white British individuals and females predominated among donors. Repertoire sampling occurred only after the peak T cell response.

Clones were sequenced by immunoSEQ multiplex PCR, and TCRdb holds only the in-frame ones, with some missing. The repertoire holds about 180,000 clones, with approximately 94% as singletons. For this clone: As yet, its antigen is unknown.

V was cut by 1 base and J by 7 bases, with 13 bases left in between. The germline CDR1 and CDR2 sequences are LGHDT and YNNKEL (reference sequence). This CDR3 region has 15 residues. Both about-4-week and about-12-week second-dose recipients were combined. The sequenced sample was peripheral blood, obtained 28 days after the second AZD1222 dose. The rearrangement uses TRBV3-1 (or the pseudogene TRBV3-2) and TRBJ1-4, with a possible D match to TRBD1 (5 bases). The receptor was isolated from an adult who received the AZD1222 COVID-19 vaccine. In DNA form, the CDR3 reads TGTGCCAGCAGCCAAGTCTCGGGGCTGGGTGAAAAACTGTTTTTT. This translates into CASSQVSGLGEKLFF.